One sample yielded the 32 T cell receptor beta chains listed below, sequenced in a study of cytomegalovirus exposure and HLA in healthy donors. The primer mix had 60 Vbeta and 13 Jbeta primers. Clones were read by immunoSEQ multiplex PCR, and TCRdb kept only the in-frame ones, dropping some. Here the sample spans more than 50,000 clones, roughly 87% being singletons. Sequenced input: PBMCs. All receptors derive from a female donor in good health and CMV-seronegative.

The CDR3 protein is CASSPLRAGDRIYEQYF. As DNA, the CDR3 is TGTGCCAGCTCACCACTACGGGCAGGGGACAGGATCTACGAGCAGTACTTC. The chain couples TRBV18 to TRBJ2-7, with 8 bases aligning to TRBD1. Germline V CDR1 and CDR2: KGHSH, LQKENI. The CDR3 spans 17 residues. V gave up 1 base and J gave up 3 bases; unmatched junction bases: 11.

The CDR3 loop reads CASSASVTGIRDTQYF. The CDR3 DNA reads as TGCGCCAGCAGTGCGAGTGTGACAGGCATTCGAGATACGCAGTATTTT. The chain employs TRBV10-1 and TRBJ2-3, with a tentative D call TRBD1 (6 bases). The V gene's germline CDR1 is WNHNN and CDR2 SYGVQD (reference sequence). V lost 4 bases and J 5 bases, leaving 19 bases between the germline ends. The length of the CDR3 is 16 residues.

The rearrangement joins TRBV9 to TRBJ2-7, with TRBD1 matching over 8 bases. Germline lookup yields CDR1 SGDLS and CDR2 YYNGEE. Trimming removed 3 bases from V and 2 bases from J; junction bases left unmatched: 4. This CDR3 contains 14 residues. In nucleotides, the CDR3 is TGTGCCAGCAGCGGCTCGACAGGGGCCTACGAGCAGTACTTC. It translates to CASSGSTGAYEQYF.

The gene calls are TRBV28 and TRBJ1-1; D is perhaps TRBD1 (6 bases). The CDR3 spans 14 residues. V was pared by 7 bases and J by 12 bases, with 24 bases between. CDR1 MDHEN and CDR2 SYDVKM come from the germline V gene. Written as DNA, the CDR3 is TGTGCCAGCAACGGGGGGGACGGGATAGGGGGGACTTTCTTT. Its protein product is CASNGGDGIGGTFF.

The rearrangement links TRBV5-6 to TRBJ1-5; tentatively, D is TRBD1 (5 bases). The ends were cut back, 2 bases at V and 3 bases at J, with 12 bases in the middle. This CDR3 is 15 amino acids long. Germline CDR1 and CDR2: SGHDT and YYEEEE. The CDR3 DNA sequence: TGTGCCAGCAGCTTCGGGGGAGGGTTCAATCAGCCCCAGCATTTT. Translated, it gives CASSFGGGFNQPQHF.

CDR3 in amino acids: CASSYGTGGFEAFF. As DNA, the CDR3 is TGTGCCAGCAGTTATGGGACAGGGGGCTTTGAAGCTTTCTTT. The chain uses TRBV27 and TRBJ1-1; 12 bases are shared with TRBD1. CDR1 and CDR2 from the germline V gene are MNHEY and SMNVEV (reference sequence). This CDR3 comprises 14 residues. The junction had 4 bases not matched to a gene; V was cut back by 4 bases and J by 7 bases.

V and J are TRBV2 and TRBJ1-1, with D perhaps matching TRBD1 (5 bases). V was cut by 9 bases and J by 1 base, with 21 bases left in between. Germline V gene lookup returns CDR1 SNHLY and CDR2 FYNNEI. This CDR3 spans 16 amino acids. CDR3 nucleotide sequence: TGTGCCAGTCCTCGAGGGCAGGGCGGGACGAACACTGAAGCTTTCTTT. Its protein product is CASPRGQGGTNTEAFF.

The J gene is TRBJ1-3, the V gene TRBV5-5, with TRBD1 identical over 7 bases. Germline trimming cut 4 bases from V and 0 bases from J; bases unmatched to any gene: 7. The germline gives CDR1 SGHKS, CDR2 YYEKEE (reference sequence). This CDR3 has 16 residues. This chain's CDR3 is CASSPGDSLSGNTIYF. The DNA of the CDR3 is TGTGCCAGCAGCCCGGGGGACAGCCTCTCTGGAAACACCATATATTTT.

Turning to this clone: At one boundary the junction diverges from the germline segment, which might be a read error. This chain links TRBV7-7 with TRBJ2-5, with 9 bases fitting TRBD2. The CDR3 is 16 amino acids. The V gene's germline CDR1 is SSHAT and CDR2 FNYEAQ (reference sequence). The CDR3 sequence is CASSLGSSGGQETQYF. CDR3 nucleotides: TGTGCTAGCAGCTTAGGTAGTAGCGGGGGTCAAGAGACCCAGTACTTC.

V is TRBV19 and J is TRBJ1-1; D is unresolved. The CDR3 has 14 amino acids. Per germline, CDR1 LNHDA and CDR2 SQIVND (reference sequence). The V end lost 4 bases, the J end lost 5 bases, and 14 bases lay between the germline ends. The CDR3 loop reads CASSTLVGQTEAFF. The CDR3 nucleotides are TGTGCCAGTAGTACCCTCGTCGGTCAAACTGAAGCTTTCTTT.

The rearrangement joins TRBV12-1 to TRBJ2-3; TRBD2 is the table's D call, not checked against the DNA. TRBV12-1 is a pseudogene locus. This CDR3 is 16 amino acids long. CDR3 protein: CASSFVEGRSTDTQYF. DNA of the CDR3: TGTGCCAGCAGCTTCGTGGAGGGCAGGAGCACAGATACGCAGTATTTT.

The CDR3 region has the DNA TGTGCCAGCAGTGACGCGGGACAGGGGGCGGCAGAGCAGTACTTC. It encodes CASSDAGQGAAEQYF. The V and J genes are TRBV6-4 and TRBJ2-7, with 12 bases identical to TRBD1. Germline CDR1 reads MRHNA; CDR2 reads SNTAGT. The CDR3 is made up of 15 amino acids. V trimming: 2 bases; J trimming: 7 bases; junction bases outside the gene matches: 6.

The chain links TRBV25-1 to TRBJ2-7, with 9 nucleotides matching TRBD1. The germline gives CDR1 MGHDK, CDR2 SYGVNS. The CDR3 length is 17 residues. The junction had 10 bases not matched to a gene; V was cut back by 4 bases and J by 0 bases. DNA for the CDR3: TGTGCCAGCAGTGCACCCCTCGGGACAGGGAGCTCCTACGAGCAGTACTTC. Protein sequence: CASSAPLGTGSSYEQYF.

CDR3 region: CASSLRGSPRETQYF. The DNA for the CDR3 is TGTGCCAGCAGCTTACGCGGGTCCCCCAGGGAGACCCAGTACTTC. V usage is TRBV7-3 and J usage is TRBJ2-5, with D possibly matching TRBD2 (5 bases). Trimming removed 2 bases from V and 5 bases from J, with 15 bases in between. Germline CDR1 SGHTA, CDR2 FQGTGA. The CDR3 consists of 15 residues.

The chain employs TRBV28 and TRBJ1-4; D unclear. Per the germline V gene, CDR1 is MDHEN and CDR2 is SYDVKM. V was clipped by 3 bases and J by 5 bases, with 13 bases between them. The CDR3 is made up of 15 amino acids. The CDR3 reads CASSFTSAGNEKLFF. The DNA for the CDR3 is TGTGCCAGCAGTTTCACTTCCGCGGGGAATGAAAAACTGTTTTTT.

Of note for this clone: Within the sample, other DNA sequences also encode this same CDR3. The chain combines TRBV5-6 with TRBJ1-4; D is possibly TRBD1 (5 bases). The CDR3 is 15 residues long. Germline CDR1 reads SGHDT; CDR2 reads YYEEEE. Trimming took 0 bases from V and 7 from J, leaving 13 bases between them. CDR3 bases: TGTGCCAGCAGCTTGGGGCAGGGTAGGGGTGAAAAACTGTTTTTT. Residues: CASSLGQGRGEKLFF.

This chain uses TRBV5-8 with TRBJ2-3; D gene ambiguous. This CDR3 spans 15 amino acids. With 0 bases removed from V and 2 bases from J, the gap between germline ends came to 10 bases. Germline V gene lookup returns CDR1 SGHTS and CDR2 YDEGEE. CDR3: CASSLALSTTDTQYF. CDR3 in DNA: TGTGCCAGCAGCTTGGCTCTTTCTACCACAGATACGCAGTATTTT. Together with reference TRBV5-8 and TRBJ2-3, the CDR3 gives the full variable domain: EAGVTQSPTHLIKTRGQQATLRCSPISGHTSVYWYQQALGLGLQFLLWYDEGEERNRGNFPPRFSGRQFPNYSSELNVNALELEDSALYLCASSLALSTTDTQYFGPGTRLTVL.

The gene calls are TRBV7-9 and TRBJ2-7; weak D call: TRBD2 (5 bases). The germline V and J ends were trimmed by 5 bases and 6 bases, with 17 bases remaining between them. Germline V gene sequence: CDR1 SEHNR, CDR2 FQNEAQ (reference sequence). The CDR3 has 14 residues. This CDR3 is CASSPRAGEGEQYF. The CDR3 coding sequence is TGTGCCAGCAGCCCTAGGGCGGGTGAAGGCGAGCAGTACTTC.

This chain links TRBV11-2 with TRBJ2-7; the D gene is possibly TRBD1 (5 bases). The CDR3 runs 13 residues. The ends were cut back, 7 bases at V and 2 bases at J, with 12 bases in the middle. Germline V gene sequence: CDR1 SGHAT, CDR2 FQNNGV. This CDR3 reads CASTPQGPYEQYF. CDR3 nucleotide sequence: TGTGCCAGCACCCCGCAGGGCCCCTACGAGCAGTACTTC.

The genes are TRBV6-5 and TRBJ1-2; no reliable D call. Per germline, CDR1 MNHEY and CDR2 SVGAGI. The CDR3 has 12 amino acids. V was pared by 6 bases and J by 6 bases, with 11 bases between. In nucleotides, the CDR3 is TGTGCCAGCAGGCCCACATATGATGGCTACACCTTC. Translating it yields CASRPTYDGYTF.

This clone has a single count. The rearrangement joins TRBV7-3 to TRBJ2-3; no clear D. There are 13 residues in the CDR3. Trimming took 5 bases from V and 1 from J, leaving 7 bases between them. Germline V lookup: CDR1 SGHTA, CDR2 FQGTGA. The CDR3: CASSPPGTDTQYF. The CDR3, as DNA: TGTGCCAGCAGCCCACCGGGCACAGATACGCAGTATTTT. The full variable domain, in which reference TRBV7-3 and TRBJ2-3 provide the parts outside the CDR3, is GAGVSQTPSNKVTEKGKYVELRCDPISGHTALYWYRQSLGQGPEFLIYFQGTGAADDSGLPNDRFFAVRPEGSVSTLKIQRTERGDSAVYLCASSPPGTDTQYFGPGTRLTVL.

Only one count was recorded for this clone. The chain combines TRBV6-4 with TRBJ1-3; TRBD1 is a possible D gene (6 bases). Germline assignment: CDR1 MRHNA and CDR2 SNTAGT. The CDR3 is made up of 16 amino acids. V was shortened by 9 bases and J by 0 bases, with 18 bases between the two germline ends. CDR3 bases: TGTGCCAGTTGGGGGCCTGCTGCCCCCTCTGGAAACACCATATATTTT. Protein product: CASWGPAAPSGNTIYF.

The sample holds one count of this clone. The J gene is TRBJ2-3, the V gene TRBV5-4; 13 bases match TRBD2. CDR1 is SGHNT, CDR2 YYREEE, per germline (reference sequence). J was trimmed by 4 bases and V by 6 bases; bases with no gene match: 11. The CDR3 has 17 amino acids. This CDR3 reads CASNKWTSGGRSDTQYF. CDR3 DNA sequence: TGTGCCAGCAATAAGTGGACTAGCGGGGGAAGATCAGATACGCAGTATTTT.

The J gene is TRBJ2-1, the V gene TRBV7-2; 8 bases agree with TRBD2. The CDR3 consists of 13 residues. Germline values: CDR1 SGHTA, CDR2 FQGNSA. With 7 bases clipped from V and 6 bases from J, the junction kept 5 bases outside the gene matches. The CDR3 sequence: CASTFAGGNEQFF. For the CDR3, the DNA is TGTGCCAGCACTTTTGCGGGAGGCAATGAGCAGTTCTTC.

V and J are TRBV9 and TRBJ2-3, with TRBD2 identical over 8 bases. V dropped 0 bases and J dropped 4; count of bases not matched to a gene: 7. The CDR3 has 16 residues. The germline CDR1 and CDR2 sequences are SGDLS and YYNGEE. The CDR3 DNA follows: TGTGCCAGCAGCGTAGTACCGGGGGGGCAATCAGATACGCAGTATTTT. Translated: CASSVVPGGQSDTQYF. The variable domain in full, with the rest retrieved from reference TRBV9 and TRBJ2-3, is DSGVTQTPKHLITATGQRVTLRCSPRSGDLSVYWYQQSLDQGLQFLIQYYNGEERAKGNILERFSAQQFPDLHSELNLSSLELGDSALYFCASSVVPGGQSDTQYFGPGTRLTVL.

V usage is TRBV7-2 and J usage is TRBJ2-3; 8 nucleotides line up with TRBD2. The CDR3 consists of 17 residues. V trimming: 5 bases; J trimming: 1 base; junction bases outside the gene matches: 11. Germline values: CDR1 SGHTA, CDR2 FQGNSA. CDR3 bases: TGTGCCAGCAGCCCGAATCTCCTAGCGGGTCGCACAGATACGCAGTATTTT. It encodes CASSPNLLAGRTDTQYF.

V gene TRBV9 combines with J gene TRBJ1-3; possible D gene TRBD1, 6 bases. V lost 3 bases and J lost 2, with 12 bases in between. The length of the CDR3 is 15 residues. Germline values: CDR1 SGDLS, CDR2 YYNGEE. The CDR3, as DNA: TGTGCCAGCAGCGCGAGGGGGACACCTGGAAACACCATATATTTT. Translated, it gives CASSARGTPGNTIYF. The whole variable domain, filled in from reference TRBV9 and TRBJ1-3, reads DSGVTQTPKHLITATGQRVTLRCSPRSGDLSVYWYQQSLDQGLQFLIQYYNGEERAKGNILERFSAQQFPDLHSELNLSSLELGDSALYFCASSARGTPGNTIYFGEGSWLTVV.

This chain links TRBV6-6 with TRBJ1-6; perhaps TRBD1 as D (5 bases). Deletions cut 2 bases from V and 7 bases from J, with 12 bases between. This CDR3 has 15 residues. Looked up from germline, CDR1 is MNHNY and CDR2 is SVGAGI (reference sequence). CDR3 sequence: CASSYGPGLNSPLHF. In DNA form, the CDR3 reads TGTGCCAGCAGTTACGGTCCAGGGCTCAATTCACCCCTCCACTTT.

The chain carries TRBV18 and TRBJ2-3; 12 positions match TRBD2. Trimming took 1 base from V and 4 from J; bases not matched to a gene: 3. This CDR3 contains 16 residues. Germline assignment: CDR1 KGHSH and CDR2 LQKENI. The CDR3 here is CASSPRLAGVADTQYF. CDR3 nucleotides: TGTGCCAGCTCACCACGACTAGCGGGAGTGGCAGATACGCAGTATTTT.

The chain links TRBV5-1 to TRBJ2-1, with D tentatively TRBD2 (5 bases). Trimming shortened V by 0 bases and J by 6 bases, and 19 bases separated the two germline ends. CDR3 length: 17 amino acids. Looked up from germline, CDR1 is SGHRS and CDR2 is YFSETQ. The CDR3 DNA sequence: TGCGCCAGCAGCTTGGCAGGCGGGCCGCGAGCCGTCAATGAGCAGTTCTTC. Its protein is CASSLAGGPRAVNEQFF. Combining the CDR3 with reference TRBV5-1 and TRBJ2-1 gives the whole variable domain KAGVTQTPRYLIKTRGQQVTLSCSPISGHRSVSWYQQTPGQGLQFLFEYFSETQRNKGNFPGRFSGRQFSNSRSEMNVSTLELGDSALYLCASSLAGGPRAVNEQFFGPGTRLTVL.

This clone was found a few times. The chain carries TRBV25-1 and TRBJ2-7, with 7 bases aligning to TRBD1. The CDR3 extends over 13 amino acids. Germline V CDR1 and CDR2: MGHDK, SYGVNS. The J segment lost 3 bases and the V segment lost 8 bases, leaving 7 bases of the junction unmatched. The CDR3 coding sequence is TGTGCCAGCGGGGTCACAGGGGACTACGAGCAGTACTTC. It is translated as CASGVTGDYEQYF.

The chain employs TRBV2 and TRBJ2-7; a weak D match, TRBD2 (5 bases). The germline CDR1 and CDR2 sequences are SNHLY and FYNNEI. The CDR3 runs 11 residues. CDR3: CAVGGVGQQYF. CDR3 nucleotides: TGTGCAGTCGGAGGTGTTGGACAGCAGTACTTC.